Listed here are 17 T cell receptor beta chains from one sample, sequenced in a study of blood T cell repertoires in COVID-19 (TCRdb year 2020). The library was obtained by the immunoSEQ multiplex PCR assay. This is the immuneACCESS table as TCRdb keeps it, with only in-frame sequences that have V and J called. A part of the clones is gone; compared with another copy, unresolved V genes explain less than half, and the rest is unexplained. The sample yields some 120,000 clones; 85% to 90% were counted once. Of the sample, about 1.5% is held by the ten largest clones. Sequenced material: peripheral blood. These receptors came from a human donor in a cohort sampled during active COVID-19.

The CDR3 sequence is CASSLIRGWGYGYTF. In DNA form, the CDR3 reads TGTGCCAGCAGCCTTATACGGGGGTGGGGCTATGGCTACACCTTC. The chain couples TRBV3-1 (or the pseudogene TRBV3-2) to TRBJ1-2, with D perhaps TRBD1 (5 bases). Trimming shortened V by 4 bases and J by 4 bases, and 16 bases separated the two germline ends. The CDR3 runs to 15 residues. Germline CDR1 and CDR2: LGHDT and YNNKEL (reference sequence).

The chain uses TRBV19 and TRBJ1-5, with a possible D match to TRBD1 (5 bases). Germline loops: CDR1 LNHDA, CDR2 SQIVND (reference sequence). V was cut by 3 bases and J by 7 bases, with 19 bases left in between. CDR3 size: 16 residues. CDR3 nucleotide sequence: TGTGCCAGTAGTATTTTAGTGGGGAGGCGGGACCAGCCCCAGCATTTT. Its protein product is CASSILVGRRDQPQHF.

DNA for the CDR3: TGCGCCAGCAGCTTGGTTGTCGCCGGGGAGCTGTTTTTT. This gives the protein CASSLVVAGELFF. The chain is built from TRBV5-1 and TRBJ2-2, with D unresolved. V shed 0 bases and J shed 6 bases, with 6 bases lying between them. CDR3 length: 13 amino acids. Germline V lookup: CDR1 SGHRS, CDR2 YFSETQ.

In DNA form, the CDR3 reads TGCGCCAGCAGTCAATCGACTAGCCGTGAGCAGTTCTTC. Protein product: CASSQSTSREQFF. The rearrangement joins TRBV10-1 to TRBJ2-1; 7 bases align to TRBD2. This CDR3 is built from 13 residues. The trim removed 5 bases at V and 9 bases at J, leaving 7 bases unmatched. CDR1 is WNHNN and CDR2 is SYGVQD in the germline V gene (reference sequence).

Concerning this clone itself: Other DNA sequences of this sample code for an identical CDR3. The chain uses TRBV28 and TRBJ2-7, with 9 bases lining up with TRBD1. The CDR3 runs to 15 residues. The V and J ends lost 2 bases and 1 base, in that order; junction bases with no gene match: 3. CDR1 is MDHEN and CDR2 is SYDVKM in the germline V gene. The CDR3 protein is CASSLPGTGSYEQYF. The DNA for the CDR3 is TGTGCCAGCAGTTTACCCGGGACAGGGTCCTACGAGCAGTACTTC. The variable domain in full, completed from reference TRBV28 and TRBJ2-7, reads DVKVTQSSRYLVKRTGEKVFLECVQDMDHENMFWYRQDPGLGLRLIYFSYDVKMKEKGDIPEGYSVSREKKERFSLILESASTNQTSMYLCASSLPGTGSYEQYFGPGTRLTVT.

J is TRBJ2-2 and V is TRBV6-6, with D possibly TRBD1 on 6 matching bases. CDR3 length: 15 residues. The germline V gene encodes CDR1 MNHNY and CDR2 SVGAGI (reference sequence). V lost 2 bases and J lost 1, with 8 bases in between. The CDR3 sequence: CASSYQQGNTGELFF. The CDR3, as DNA: TGTGCCAGCAGTTACCAACAGGGGAACACCGGGGAGCTGTTTTTT.

This sequence joins TRBV3-1 (or the pseudogene TRBV3-2) and TRBJ2-2; D ambiguous. Germline CDR1 and CDR2: LGHDT and YNNKEL (reference sequence). The length of the CDR3 is 14 residues. The V end was cut by 1 base, the J end by 5 bases, with 8 bases between. Written as DNA, the CDR3 is TGTGCCAGCAGCCAAGGGGCAGTAACCGGGGAGCTGTTTTTT. It specifies CASSQGAVTGELFF.

The chain links TRBV5-1 to TRBJ2-5; 10 bases fit TRBD1. V gave up 2 bases and J gave up 5 bases; unmatched junction bases: 9. The CDR3 runs 16 residues. CDR1 is SGHRS and CDR2 is YFSETQ in the germline V gene. The chain's CDR3 is CASSFEVTGGVETQYF. CDR3 DNA: TGCGCCAGCAGCTTCGAGGTGACAGGGGGCGTGGAGACCCAGTACTTC.

The gene calls are TRBV10-3 and TRBJ2-2, with 13 bases that match TRBD2. Germline V gene data show CDR1 as ENHRY and CDR2 as SYGVKD. Trimming cost V 0 bases and J 3 bases; bases outside gene matches: 4. This CDR3 is built from 18 residues. CDR3 nucleotide sequence: TGTGCCATCAGTGAGTCGACTAGCGGGGGGCTACACACCGGGGAGCTGTTTTTT. Protein product: CAISESTSGGLHTGELFF.

The chain couples TRBV5-1 to TRBJ2-7; a possible D gene is TRBD2 (5 bases). With 0 bases removed from V and 2 bases from J, the gap between germline ends came to 9 bases. CDR1 SGHRS and CDR2 YFSETQ come from the germline V gene. This CDR3 comprises 14 residues. The CDR3 DNA reads TGCGCCAGCAGCTTGGCCCGGGGTCCCTACGAGCAGTACTTC. This codes for CASSLARGPYEQYF.

The chain carries TRBV5-4 and TRBJ1-2, with TRBD1 identical over 9 bases. Germline V gene lookup returns CDR1 SGHNT and CDR2 YYREEE (reference sequence). Losses at the gene ends were 4 bases for V and 4 bases for J; bases not matched to a gene: 8. This CDR3 has 15 amino acids. The CDR3, as DNA: TGTGCCAGCAGCCCTTGGACAGGGGCCATCTATGGCTACACCTTC. This translates into CASSPWTGAIYGYTF.

This chain connects TRBV5-5 to TRBJ2-1; perhaps TRBD2 as D (5 bases). Germline V gives CDR1 SGHKS, CDR2 YYEKEE (reference sequence). Trimming pared 5 bases from V and 8 bases from J, leaving 14 bases between. The CDR3 loop spans 13 amino acids. The CDR3 DNA reads TGTGCCAGCAGTTTCCTGCCCGGGGATGAGCAGTTCTTC. Protein sequence: CASSFLPGDEQFF. Full variable domain (outside the CDR3, taken from reference TRBV5-5 and TRBJ2-1): DAGVTQSPTHLIKTRGQQVTLRCSPISGHKSVSWYQQVLGQGPQFIFQYYEKEERGRGNFPDRFSARQFPNYSSELNVNALLLGDSALYLCASSFLPGDEQFFGPGTRLTVL.

V gene TRBV2 combines with J gene TRBJ2-1; 11 bases line up with TRBD2. With 6 bases clipped from V and 7 bases from J, the junction kept 11 bases outside the gene matches. The CDR3 has 16 amino acids. CDR1 SNHLY and CDR2 FYNNEI come from the germline V gene. CDR3 bases: TGTGCCAGCAGGGACCCACTAGCGGGAGAGGTAAATGAGCAGTTCTTC. This sequence encodes CASRDPLAGEVNEQFF.

The J gene is TRBJ1-1, the V gene TRBV11-2; D unresolved. Germline CDR1 reads SGHAT; CDR2 reads FQNNGV. The V end lost 2 bases, the J end lost 0 bases, and 13 bases lay between the germline ends. The CDR3 extends over 16 amino acids. The DNA of the CDR3 is TGTGCCAGCAGCTTAACTGGGCTCATTATGAACACTGAAGCTTTCTTT. Translation: CASSLTGLIMNTEAFF.

This clone was counted between two and nine times. The genes are TRBV28 and TRBJ1-2; D perhaps matches TRBD1 (5 bases). This CDR3 region has 13 residues. Germline V CDR1 and CDR2: MDHEN, SYDVKM. The V gene lost 7 bases and the J gene lost 2 bases, with 11 bases spanning the gap. DNA of the CDR3: TGTGCCAGCACCGCGGCAGGGAACTATGGCTACACCTTC. Residues: CASTAAGNYGYTF.

The chain links TRBV19 to TRBJ2-3, with 8 bases lining up with TRBD2. V trimming: 1 base; J trimming: 1 base; junction bases outside the gene matches: 7. Germline values: CDR1 LNHDA, CDR2 SQIVND (reference sequence). The CDR3 spans 17 residues. CDR3 amino acids: CASSIGSSGIRTDTQYF. CDR3 nucleotide sequence: TGTGCCAGTAGTATAGGCAGTAGCGGGATTCGCACAGATACGCAGTATTTT.

This chain links TRBV27 with TRBJ2-5; 11 positions match TRBD2. There are 15 residues in the CDR3. J lost 7 bases, V lost 5 bases, and 9 bases had no gene match. Germline-derived CDR1 and CDR2 are MNHEY and SMNVEV (reference sequence). The CDR3 DNA is TGTGCCAGCAGTGCGACTAGCGGGGCGTTTGGGACCCAGTACTTC. This codes for CASSATSGAFGTQYF.